This TCR beta chain was captured by sequencing in a study of blood T cell repertoires in COVID-19. Study overall: The United States, Italy and Spain supplied acute and convalescent COVID-19 samples.

Trimming at V came to 5 bases and at J to 1 base, leaving 7 bases not matched to a gene. The CDR3 length is 15 residues. The germline V gene encodes CDR1 LNHDA and CDR2 SQIVND (reference sequence). Original methodology: How many nucleated cells were present was estimated from reference gene primer amplification. TCRdb keeps only in-frame clones here, not all; method: immunoSEQ multiplex PCR. The V and J calls and clone size were taken over from that table, and D and trimming were inferred from the DNA. The repertoire holds 90,000 to 120,000 clones, with about nine tenths as singletons. The TCR originated in a woman aged 25 to 39 with acute or convalescent COVID-19. Sequencing was done on a sample of peripheral blood. The chain links TRBV19 to TRBJ1-1, with 7 bases identical to TRBD1. Written as DNA, the CDR3 is TGTGCCAGTAGTCCCCGGACAGGCCCGAACACTGAAGCTTTCTTT. It translates to CASSPRTGPNTEAFF.